The source of this T cell receptor beta chain is a study of T-cell memory formation after mild COVID-19. Study findings and constraints: Chiefly within CM and EM were the contracting CD4+ clones; CD8+ ones were within EMRA.

This CDR3 has 13 amino acids. The V gene end was trimmed by 6 bases and the J gene end by 6 bases; junction bases not matched to a gene: 6. On this clonotype itself: Its antigen is undetermined.

TCRdb re-called the 5' RACE reads through MiXCR, storing one row per CDR3 protein. The sample includes about 350,000 distinct CDR3 sequences, roughly 19% of them seen just once. Sequenced input: PBMCs or a T cell subset sorted from them (not recorded which). The chain recombines TRBV12-3 or TRBV12-4 with TRBJ1-2; 8 nucleotides match TRBD1. This clonotype was sampled from a man between 18 and 35 years old who had mild COVID-19 (a few samples of this study predate the infection). Cell type and time point are not known. The CDR3 region has the DNA TGTGCCAGCAGACCAGGGGGCGCGGATGGCTACACCTTC. It translates to CASRPGGADGYTF.